Below, 27 T cell receptor beta chains from the same sample are listed, as sequenced in a study of blood T cell repertoires in COVID-19. Sequencing was performed with immunoSEQ multiplex PCR; in TCRdb, only in-frame clones are kept and a portion is missing. The data contain 200,000 to 300,000 clones, 85% to 90% of them singletons. The sequencing sample was made of peripheral blood. Receptors were obtained from a woman aged 55-75 years with COVID-19, enrolled during active disease.

The chain is built from TRBV6-2 or TRBV6-3 and TRBJ2-2; 8 bases agree with TRBD1. The V segment lost 0 bases and the J segment 7 bases; nucleotides outside the gene matches: 4. The length of the CDR3 is 15 residues. Germline loops: CDR1 MNHEY, CDR2 SVGEGT. The DNA for the CDR3 is TGTGCCAGCAGTTACTCGGGGACAGGACTCGGGGAGCTGTTTTTT. Translation: CASSYSGTGLGELFF.

The chain is built from TRBV11-2 and TRBJ2-7, with a possible D match to TRBD2 (5 bases). Trimming took 5 bases from V and 0 from J, leaving 14 bases between them. The germline V gene encodes CDR1 SGHAT and CDR2 FQNNGV. This CDR3 spans 15 amino acids. This CDR3 is CASSNSMGSSYEQYF. CDR3 coding DNA: TGTGCCAGCAGCAACTCCATGGGGAGCTCCTACGAGCAGTACTTC.

V usage is TRBV29-1 and J usage is TRBJ2-7; possible D gene TRBD1, 5 bases. The CDR3 runs 11 residues. V shed 4 bases and J shed 4 bases, with 8 bases lying between them. Germline assignment: CDR1 SQVTM and CDR2 ANQGSEA. The CDR3: CSVGTQYEQYF. The DNA of the CDR3 is TGCAGCGTTGGGACACAGTACGAGCAGTACTTC.

V and J are TRBV5-6 and TRBJ2-3; D unresolved. CDR3 size: 16 residues. The germline V gene has CDR1 SGHDT and CDR2 YYEEEE. With 0 bases removed from V and 0 bases from J, the gap between germline ends came to 11 bases. In nucleotides, the CDR3 is TGTGCCAGCAGCTTGGCCGCGCTTCCTAGCACAGATACGCAGTATTTT. It translates to CASSLAALPSTDTQYF.

V gene TRBV4-3 combines with J gene TRBJ2-7; possible D gene TRBD2, 6 bases. The CDR3 consists of 13 residues. Between the trimmed V and J ends, which lost 0 bases and 6 bases, there was a span of 9 bases. CDR1 and CDR2 from the germline V gene are LGHNA and YSLEER. Here the CDR3 reads CASSQERDFEQYF. CDR3 sequence (DNA): TGCGCCAGCAGCCAAGAGCGGGATTTCGAGCAGTACTTC.

The chain employs TRBV21-1 and TRBJ2-7; the DNA was not used to check the table's D call, TRBD2. TRBV21-1 is tagged as a pseudogene. The CDR3 length is 14 residues. CDR3 residues: CASSMDGRRYEQYF. The CDR3 coding sequence is TGTGCCAGCAGCATGGACGGGAGGAGGTACGAGCAGTACTTC.

The V call is TRBV16, the J call TRBJ1-3; D might be TRBD1 (5 bases). From germline, CDR1 is KGHSY and CDR2 FQNENV. Trimming shortened V by 4 bases and J by 4 bases, and 8 bases separated the two germline ends. The CDR3 loop spans 13 amino acids. CDR3 bases: TGTGCCAGCAGCCGCGGACAAGGAAACACCATATATTTT. It encodes CASSRGQGNTIYF.

This clone was detected only a few times. The genes are TRBV12-3 or TRBV12-4 and TRBJ2-7; 8 nucleotides align to TRBD2. The CDR3 contains 13 residues. J lost 5 bases, V lost 8 bases, and 8 bases had no gene match. CDR3 protein: CASSAREGDEQYF. The DNA for the CDR3 is TGTGCCAGCTCCGCCCGGGAGGGGGACGAGCAGTACTTC.

The V and J genes are TRBV7-3 and TRBJ2-2; the D is unclear. The CDR3 contains 17 residues. Germline V gene lookup returns CDR1 SGHTA and CDR2 FQGTGA. V was cut by 5 bases and J by 3 bases, with 19 bases left in between. CDR3 region: CASSETPRGVDTGELFF. CDR3 nucleotide sequence: TGTGCCAGCAGCGAAACCCCCCGCGGAGTGGACACCGGGGAGCTGTTTTTT.

The chain uses TRBV4-1 and TRBJ1-2; D uncertain. With 0 bases removed from V and 4 bases from J, the gap between germline ends came to 9 bases. Per the germline V gene, CDR1 is MGHRA and CDR2 is YSYEKL. This CDR3 is 14 amino acids long. Here the CDR3 DNA reads TGCGCCAGCAGCCAAGATGTCGGGTTCTATGGCTACACCTTC. Translated, it gives CASSQDVGFYGYTF.

The rearrangement uses TRBV24-1 and TRBJ2-3; the match to TRBD2 covers 10 bases. Per germline, CDR1 KGHDR and CDR2 SFDVKD. Germline trimming cut 5 bases from V and 7 bases from J; bases unmatched to any gene: 8. CDR3 length: 15 residues. CDR3 amino acids: CATSGPSGSQHTQYF. The DNA of the CDR3 is TGTGCCACCAGTGGTCCTAGCGGGAGTCAACATACGCAGTATTTT.

This clone was picked up one time. This chain connects TRBV7-9 to TRBJ2-1; 16 positions match TRBD2. Germline-derived CDR1 and CDR2 are SEHNR and FQNEAQ (reference sequence). The CDR3 loop spans 16 amino acids. The junction had 8 bases not matched to a gene; V was cut back by 0 bases and J by 15 bases. The CDR3 reads CASSLALGLAGGSLFF. CDR3 nucleotide sequence: TGTGCCAGCAGCTTAGCATTGGGACTAGCGGGAGGGTCTCTGTTCTTC.

This chain connects TRBV13 to TRBJ2-3; D is perhaps TRBD2 (6 bases). This CDR3 has 17 residues. Germline V gives CDR1 PRHDT, CDR2 FYEKMQ (reference sequence). V shed 5 bases and J shed 1 base, with 19 bases lying between them. As DNA, the CDR3 is TGTGCCAGCAGCCCCTCCGGGAGAGGGTTTGGCACAGATACGCAGTATTTT. Translated: CASSPSGRGFGTDTQYF.

The table lists this clone with a count of one. The chain uses TRBV7-7 and TRBJ2-2, with D maybe TRBD2 (6 bases). Trimming removed 6 bases at V and 7 bases at J, with 24 bases between. Germline V gene data show CDR1 as SSHAT and CDR2 as FNYEAQ (reference sequence). The CDR3 totals 17 residues. The CDR3 DNA reads TGTGCCAGCAGGGCCGGAGATATTAGGCAGGGAGGCGGGGAGCTGTTTTTT. Protein sequence: CASRAGDIRQGGGELFF.

The V call is TRBV2, the J call TRBJ1-4; no firm D call. CDR3 length: 16 amino acids. Trimming left V 3 bases short and J 8 bases short, with 19 bases between. Per germline, CDR1 SNHLY and CDR2 FYNNEI. The CDR3 protein is CASSDGRGGSQEKLFF. CDR3 coding DNA: TGTGCCAGCAGTGATGGTCGGGGAGGGAGTCAGGAAAAACTGTTTTTT.

This rearrangement joins TRBV10-1 to TRBJ2-1; TRBD2 agrees at 15 bases. The V and J ends lost 3 bases and 9 bases, in that order; junction bases with no gene match: 12. The germline V gene encodes CDR1 WNHNN and CDR2 SYGVQD (reference sequence). This CDR3 comprises 18 residues. Written as DNA, the CDR3 is TGCGCCAGCAGTGACCGGCCTATTGGGACTAGCGGGAGGCGTGAGCAGTTCTTC. Translated: CASSDRPIGTSGRREQFF.

The chain is built from TRBV21-1 and TRBJ2-3; no DNA check was done on the table's D call, TRBD2. TRBV21-1 is flagged as a pseudogene. The CDR3 runs to 18 residues. The CDR3 nucleotides read TGTGCCAGCAGCAAACCCCCCACTAGCGGGAGGGCCCCAGATACGCAGTATTTT. Translated, it gives CASSKPPTSGRAPDTQYF.

This rearrangement joins TRBV4-1 to TRBJ2-7; 7 nucleotides align to TRBD1. V was clipped by 4 bases and J by 2 bases; unmatched bases: 5. Per germline, CDR1 MGHRA and CDR2 YSYEKL. This CDR3 contains 14 residues. CDR3 protein: CASSPPGQTYEQYF. The CDR3 bases are TGCGCCAGCAGCCCGCCGGGACAGACCTACGAGCAGTACTTC.

This rearrangement joins TRBV29-1 to TRBJ2-7, with a weak D call TRBD1 (5 bases). CDR1 is SQVTM and CDR2 is ANQGSEA in the germline V gene. The CDR3 contains 13 residues. Between the trimmed V and J ends, which lost 2 bases and 3 bases, there was a span of 11 bases. The CDR3 protein is CSVESVQGYEQYF. The CDR3 DNA follows: TGCAGCGTTGAATCGGTGCAGGGCTACGAGCAGTACTTC.

The chain uses TRBV5-1 and TRBJ2-7; TRBD2 aligns across 7 bases. V lost 4 bases to trimming and J lost 4 bases; unmatched junction nucleotides: 11. The V gene's germline CDR1 is SGHRS and CDR2 YFSETQ. The CDR3 loop spans 15 amino acids. CDR3 sequence (DNA): TGCGCCAGCAGCCTCGGGACTACCCGGGGATACGAGCAGTACTTC. Its translation is CASSLGTTRGYEQYF.

Written as DNA, the CDR3 is TGTGCCAGCAGCTCCCTTGGGCCAGGGCAGGGTCAGCCCCAGCATTTT. This gives the protein CASSSLGPGQGQPQHF. The V gene is TRBV27, the J gene TRBJ1-5; TRBD1 is a possible D gene (5 bases). Trimming removed 6 bases at V and 6 bases at J, with 21 bases between. This CDR3 contains 16 residues. The germline V gene encodes CDR1 MNHEY and CDR2 SMNVEV (reference sequence).

The genes are TRBV14 and TRBJ2-1, with D hard to call. In germline, CDR1 is SGHDN, CDR2 FVKESK. The V end lost 0 bases, the J end lost 2 bases, and 8 bases lay between the germline ends. This CDR3 is 15 amino acids long. The CDR3 DNA reads as TGTGCCAGCAGCCAAGATTATGCGGCCTACAATGAGCAGTTCTTC. This gives the protein CASSQDYAAYNEQFF.

The rearrangement links TRBV5-1 to TRBJ2-1; 14 bases map to TRBD2. This CDR3 has 15 amino acids. V was pared by 4 bases and J by 7 bases, with 4 bases of the junction left unmatched. In germline, CDR1 is SGHRS, CDR2 YFSETQ. CDR3 loop: CASSETSGRVNEQFF. In DNA, the CDR3 is TGCGCCAGCAGCGAGACTAGCGGGAGGGTGAATGAGCAGTTCTTC.

This chain joins TRBV5-4 and TRBJ2-1; TRBD1 matches at 7 bases. The germline V gene has CDR1 SGHNT and CDR2 YYREEE (reference sequence). The CDR3 runs to 14 residues. V shed 0 bases and J 6 bases; nucleotides not matched to a gene: 3. The chain's CDR3 is CASSLETGSNEQFF. CDR3 sequence (DNA): TGTGCCAGCAGCTTGGAGACAGGGAGCAATGAGCAGTTCTTC.

V gene TRBV5-1 combines with J gene TRBJ1-2; D not resolved. V lost 0 bases, J lost 0 bases, and 9 bases lay in between. CDR3 size: 15 residues. CDR1 and CDR2 (germline): SGHRS, YFSETQ. In DNA, the CDR3 is TGCGCCAGCAGCTTGGTTCCAGGTTCTAACTATGGCTACACCTTC. It is translated as CASSLVPGSNYGYTF.

The chain combines TRBV30 with TRBJ1-1, with D perhaps matching TRBD1 (5 bases). This CDR3 is built from 12 residues. V gave up 0 bases and J gave up 4 bases, with 6 bases separating them. The germline V gene encodes CDR1 GTSNPN and CDR2 SVGIG (reference sequence). This CDR3 reads CAWSVRGTEAFF. The CDR3 bases are TGTGCCTGGAGTGTAAGGGGCACTGAAGCTTTCTTT.

The gene calls are TRBV5-4 and TRBJ2-2; D uncertain. The CDR3 has 15 residues. Germline CDR1 and CDR2: SGHNT and YYREEE (reference sequence). Trimming removed 0 bases from V and 1 base from J, with 7 bases in between. The CDR3, as DNA: TGTGCCAGCAGCTTGGTTGTTCAGAACACCGGGGAGCTGTTTTTT. Amino acids: CASSLVVQNTGELFF.